This T cell receptor (beta chain) was identified during a study of blood T cells in healthy people across ages. Study-wide points: The long-lived group displayed more naive CD4+ cells, plus higher diversity, than the aged donors did.

Total RNA was isolated from each sample in quantities of at least 5 micrograms. Next came a second PCR, run for roughly 6 to 11 cycles, which used a sample-barcoded 5' primer along with a J-beta primer mix. TCRdb ran MiXCR on the 5' RACE reads and lists one entry per CDR3 protein. The sample lists roughly 900,000 distinct CDR3 sequences, 29% occurring once. With 5 bases removed from V and 0 bases from J, the gap between germline ends came to 18 bases. CDR3 length: 17 amino acids. Germline CDR1 KGHDR, CDR2 SFDVKD. This clonotype was seen at least ten times. What it binds is unknown. The sequencing input was blood. The gene calls are TRBV24-1 and TRBJ2-5; maybe TRBD1 (6 bases). This sequence was found in a woman over 75 in good health. The CDR3 loop is CATSGLPRGHDQETQYF. DNA for the CDR3: TGTGCCACCAGTGGTTTACCCAGGGGCCATGACCAAGAGACCCAGTACTTC.